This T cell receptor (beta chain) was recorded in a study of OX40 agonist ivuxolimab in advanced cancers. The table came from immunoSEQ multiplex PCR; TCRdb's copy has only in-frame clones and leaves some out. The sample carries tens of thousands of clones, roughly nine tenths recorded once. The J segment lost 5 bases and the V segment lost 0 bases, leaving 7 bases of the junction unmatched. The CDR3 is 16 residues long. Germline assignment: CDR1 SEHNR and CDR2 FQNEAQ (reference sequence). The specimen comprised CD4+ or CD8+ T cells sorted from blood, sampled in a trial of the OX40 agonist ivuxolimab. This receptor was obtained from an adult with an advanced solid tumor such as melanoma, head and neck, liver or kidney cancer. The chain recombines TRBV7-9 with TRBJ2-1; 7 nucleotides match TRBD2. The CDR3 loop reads CASSLALSRENNEQFF. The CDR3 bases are TGTGCCAGCAGCTTAGCCCTGTCGCGGGAGAACAATGAGCAGTTCTTC.